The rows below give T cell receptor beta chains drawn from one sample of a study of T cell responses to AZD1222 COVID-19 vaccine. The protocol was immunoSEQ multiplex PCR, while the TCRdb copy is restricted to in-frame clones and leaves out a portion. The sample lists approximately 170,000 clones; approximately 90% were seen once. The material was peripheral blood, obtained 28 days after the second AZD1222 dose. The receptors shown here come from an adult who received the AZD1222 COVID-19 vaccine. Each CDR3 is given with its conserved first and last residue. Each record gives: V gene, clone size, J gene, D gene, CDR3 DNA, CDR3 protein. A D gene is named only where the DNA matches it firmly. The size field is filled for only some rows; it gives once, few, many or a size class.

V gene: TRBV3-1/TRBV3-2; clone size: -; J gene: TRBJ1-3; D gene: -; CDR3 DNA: TGTGCCAGCAGCCAAGGGCAGCGAGGGAACACCATATATTTT; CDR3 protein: CASSQGQRGNTIYF
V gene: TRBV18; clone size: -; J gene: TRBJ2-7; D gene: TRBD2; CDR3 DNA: TGTGCCAGCTCACCGGGACTAGCGGGCGGCGAGCAGTACTTC; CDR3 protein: CASSPGLAGGEQYF
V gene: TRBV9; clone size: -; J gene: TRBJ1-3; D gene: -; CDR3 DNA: TGTGCCAGCAGCCCTCGACAGTCCTACTCTGGAAACACCATATATTTT; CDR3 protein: CASSPRQSYSGNTIYF
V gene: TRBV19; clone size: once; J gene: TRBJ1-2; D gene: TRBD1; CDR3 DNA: TGTGCCAGTAGTACCTACTCGACAGGGGTGGGCTACACCTTC; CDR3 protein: CASSTYSTGVGYTF
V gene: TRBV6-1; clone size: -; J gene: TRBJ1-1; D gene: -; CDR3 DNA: TGTGCCAGCAGTGACCTGGGGAAGTTACTTGAAGCTTTCTTT; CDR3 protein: CASSDLGKLLEAFF
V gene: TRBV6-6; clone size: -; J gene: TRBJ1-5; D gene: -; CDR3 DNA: TGTGCCAGCAGTCCGCTGGGCAATCAGCCCCAGCATTTT; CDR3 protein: CASSPLGNQPQHF
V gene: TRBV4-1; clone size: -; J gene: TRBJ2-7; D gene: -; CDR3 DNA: TGCGCCAGCAGCCAAGCCCCAAGCCCAACAGACGAGCAGTACTTC; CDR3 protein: CASSQAPSPTDEQYF
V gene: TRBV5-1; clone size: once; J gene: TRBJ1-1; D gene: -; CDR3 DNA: TGCGCCAGCAGCTTGGACTTAGACAAATTTGAAGCTTTCTTT; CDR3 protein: CASSLDLDKFEAFF
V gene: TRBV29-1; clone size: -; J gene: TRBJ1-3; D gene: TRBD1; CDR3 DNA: TGCAGCGTTGAAAGACAGGGAGGGGGAAACACCATATATTTT; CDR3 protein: CSVERQGGGNTIYF
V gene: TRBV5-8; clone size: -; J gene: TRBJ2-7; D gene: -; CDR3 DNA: TGTGCCAGCAGCTTGACGGGCGAGGCGGAGTACTTC; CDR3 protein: CASSLTGEAEYF
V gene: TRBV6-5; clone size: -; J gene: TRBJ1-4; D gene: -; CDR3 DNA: TGTGCCAGCAGTTGGGGAGGACCTAATGAAAAACTGTTTTTT; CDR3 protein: CASSWGGPNEKLFF
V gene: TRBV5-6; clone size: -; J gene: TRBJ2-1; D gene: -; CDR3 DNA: TGTGCCAGCAGCTGGAGTGGCTCCTACAATGAGCAGTTCTTC; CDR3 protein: CASSWSGSYNEQFF
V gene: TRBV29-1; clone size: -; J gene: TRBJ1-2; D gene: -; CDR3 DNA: TGCAGCGTTGGGGGGGCGGTCTATGGCTACACCTTC; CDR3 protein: CSVGGAVYGYTF
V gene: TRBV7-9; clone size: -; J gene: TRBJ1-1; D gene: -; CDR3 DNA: TGTGCCAGCAGCTTAGCGTCCGGGGCTACTGAAGCTTTCTTT; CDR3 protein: CASSLASGATEAFF
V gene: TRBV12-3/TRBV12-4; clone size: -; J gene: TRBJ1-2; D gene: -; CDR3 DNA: TGTGCCAGCAGCACCCCGTATGGCTACACCTTC; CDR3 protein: CASSTPYGYTF
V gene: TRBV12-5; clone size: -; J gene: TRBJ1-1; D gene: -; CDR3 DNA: TGTGCTAGTGGTTTGGTAAGGGGAGACACTGAAGCTTTCTTT; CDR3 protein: CASGLVRGDTEAFF
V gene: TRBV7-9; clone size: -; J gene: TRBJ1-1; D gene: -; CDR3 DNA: TGTGCCAGCAGCTTAGTAACACCGGTTGACACTGAAGCTTTCTTT; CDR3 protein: CASSLVTPVDTEAFF
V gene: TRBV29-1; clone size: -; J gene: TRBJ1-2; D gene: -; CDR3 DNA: TGCAGCGTTGAAGATTTGGGAGGCTACACCTTC; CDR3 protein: CSVEDLGGYTF
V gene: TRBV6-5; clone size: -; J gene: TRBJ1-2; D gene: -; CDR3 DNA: TGTGCCAGCAGCACCAGTAGGGGGGAGGATGGCTACACCTTC; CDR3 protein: CASSTSRGEDGYTF
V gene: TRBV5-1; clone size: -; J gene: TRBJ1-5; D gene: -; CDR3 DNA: TGCGCCAGCAGCTTGTGGCAGGGCCAGCCCCAGCATTTT; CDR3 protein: CASSLWQGQPQHF
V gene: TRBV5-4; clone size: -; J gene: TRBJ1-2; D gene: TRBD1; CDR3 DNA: TGTGCCAGCAGCTTAGGACAGGGGACCATGGGCTATGGCTACACCTTC; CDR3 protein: CASSLGQGTMGYGYTF
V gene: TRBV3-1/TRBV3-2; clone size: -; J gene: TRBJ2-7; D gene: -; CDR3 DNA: TGTGCCAGCAGCCAAGAAGGTGGCAGAACCTACGAGCAGTACTTC; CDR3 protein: CASSQEGGRTYEQYF
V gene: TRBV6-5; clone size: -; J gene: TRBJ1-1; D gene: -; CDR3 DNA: TGTGCCAGCGGGAGGCGGGGGACTGAAGCTTTCTTT; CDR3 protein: CASGRRGTEAFF
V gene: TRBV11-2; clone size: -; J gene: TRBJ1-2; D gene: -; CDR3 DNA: TGTGCCAGCAGCTTGGAGGGTCGCGGCTACACCTTC; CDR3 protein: CASSLEGRGYTF
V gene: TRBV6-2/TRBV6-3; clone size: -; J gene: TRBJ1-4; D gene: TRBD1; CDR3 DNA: TGTGCCAGCAGTTACGGACAGGGAAATGAAAAACTGTTTTTT; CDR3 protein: CASSYGQGNEKLFF
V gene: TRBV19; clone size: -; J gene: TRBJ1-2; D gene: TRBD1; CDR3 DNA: TGTGCCAGTAGTACCTTAGGACAGGGTTTGAGGTACTATGGCTACACCTTC; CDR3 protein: CASSTLGQGLRYYGYTF
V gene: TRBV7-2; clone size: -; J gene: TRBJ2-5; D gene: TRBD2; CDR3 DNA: TGTGCCAGCAGCACTCGGACTAGCAGCGTGCAAGAGACCCAGTACTTC; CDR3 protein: CASSTRTSSVQETQYF
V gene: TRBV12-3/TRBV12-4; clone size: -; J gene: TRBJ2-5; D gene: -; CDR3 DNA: TGTGCCAGCACACCTAATCAAAGGACCCAGTACTTC; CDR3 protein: CASTPNQRTQYF
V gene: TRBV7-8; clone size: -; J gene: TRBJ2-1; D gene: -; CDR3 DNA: TGTGCCAGCAGCTCCCGGGACCGAAGCTCCTACAATGAGCAGTTCTTC; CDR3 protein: CASSSRDRSSYNEQFF
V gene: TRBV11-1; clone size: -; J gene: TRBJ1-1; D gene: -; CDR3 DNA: TGTGCCAGCAGCCGCCAGGGGACTGAAGCTTTCTTT; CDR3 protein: CASSRQGTEAFF
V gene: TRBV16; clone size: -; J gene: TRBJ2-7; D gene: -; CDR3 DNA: TGTGCCAGCAGCCTATACAGGGAAGGCTACGAGCAGTACTTC; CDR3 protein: CASSLYREGYEQYF
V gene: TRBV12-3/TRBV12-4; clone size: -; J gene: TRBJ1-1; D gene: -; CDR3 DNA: TGTGCCAGCAGGTATTCAACAGGGCAAGCTTTCTTT; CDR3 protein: CASRYSTGQAFF
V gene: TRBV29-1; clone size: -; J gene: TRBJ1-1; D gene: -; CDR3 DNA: TGCAGCGTTGAAAAGATGAGCTCCACTGAAGCTTTCTTT; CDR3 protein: CSVEKMSSTEAFF
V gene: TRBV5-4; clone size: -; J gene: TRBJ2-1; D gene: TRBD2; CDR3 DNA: TGTGCCAGCAGCTTGGGGCCAGCGGGGTACAATGAGCAGTTCTTC; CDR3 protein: CASSLGPAGYNEQFF
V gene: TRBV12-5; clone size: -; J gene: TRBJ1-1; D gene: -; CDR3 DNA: TGTGCTAGTGGTCATGGACGGCAGAACGAAGCTTTCTTT; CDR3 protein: CASGHGRQNEAFF
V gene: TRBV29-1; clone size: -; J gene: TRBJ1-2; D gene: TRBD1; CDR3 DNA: TGCAGCGTTGGCAGATGGGGACAGGGCGACTATGGCTACACCTTC; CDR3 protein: CSVGRWGQGDYGYTF
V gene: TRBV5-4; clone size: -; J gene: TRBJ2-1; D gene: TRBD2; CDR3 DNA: TGTGCCAGCAGCCCCAGACCCGGGACTAGCGGGGTGAGCTCCTACAATGAGCAGTTCTTC; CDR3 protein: CASSPRPGTSGVSSYNEQFF
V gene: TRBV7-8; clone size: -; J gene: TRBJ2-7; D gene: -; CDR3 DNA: TGTGCCAGCAGCGCAGACGTGGCAGGGAGCTACGAGCAGTACTTC; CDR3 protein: CASSADVAGSYEQYF
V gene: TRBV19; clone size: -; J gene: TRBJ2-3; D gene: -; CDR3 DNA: TGTGCCAGTAGTATAGGTCCTAACACAGATACGCAGTATTTT; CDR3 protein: CASSIGPNTDTQYF
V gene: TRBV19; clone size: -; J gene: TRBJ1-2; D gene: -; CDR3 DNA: TGTGCCAGTAGGGCGGCAGGGTCGGCCTATGGCTACACCTTC; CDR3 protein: CASRAAGSAYGYTF
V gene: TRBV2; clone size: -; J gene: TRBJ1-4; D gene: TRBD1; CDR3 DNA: TGTGCCAGCAGAGAAGACAGGGGGCGCGGAACTAATGAAAAACTGTTTTTT; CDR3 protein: CASREDRGRGTNEKLFF
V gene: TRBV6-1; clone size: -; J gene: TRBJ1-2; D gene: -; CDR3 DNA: TGTGCCAGCAGTGAAAATTATGGCTACACCTTC; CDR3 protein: CASSENYGYTF
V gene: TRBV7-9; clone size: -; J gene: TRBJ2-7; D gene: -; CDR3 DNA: TGTGCCAGCAGCGAGGTCTCCTACGAGCAGTACTTC; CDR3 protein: CASSEVSYEQYF
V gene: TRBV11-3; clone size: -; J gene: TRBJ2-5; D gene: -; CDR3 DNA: TGTGCCAGCAGCTTAGGCGGGACCGCCAAAGAGACCCAGTACTTC; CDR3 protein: CASSLGGTAKETQYF
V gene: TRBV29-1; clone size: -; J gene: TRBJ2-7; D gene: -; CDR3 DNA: TGCAGCGTTGGACCGAACTCCTACGAGCAGTACTTC; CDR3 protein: CSVGPNSYEQYF
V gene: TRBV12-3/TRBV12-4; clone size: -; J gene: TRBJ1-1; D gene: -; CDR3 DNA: TGTGCCAGCAGGGGGCTAGGGTACACTGAAGCTTTCTTT; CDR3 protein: CASRGLGYTEAFF
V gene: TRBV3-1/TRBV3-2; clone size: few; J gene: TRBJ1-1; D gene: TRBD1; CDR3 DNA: TGTGCCAGCAGCCAAGATACGGGCGGGGACAGGGAAAAAAACACTGAAGCTTTCTTT; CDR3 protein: CASSQDTGGDREKNTEAFF
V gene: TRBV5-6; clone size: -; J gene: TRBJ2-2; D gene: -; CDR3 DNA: TGTGCCAGCAGCTTGACTAACACCGGGGAGCTGTTTTTT; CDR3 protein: CASSLTNTGELFF
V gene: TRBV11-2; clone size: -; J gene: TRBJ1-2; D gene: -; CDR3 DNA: TGTGCCAGCAGCTCGGTCCGGGATGGCTATGGCTACACCTTC; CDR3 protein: CASSSVRDGYGYTF
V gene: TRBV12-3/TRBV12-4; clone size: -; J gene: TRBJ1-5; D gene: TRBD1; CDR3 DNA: TGTGCCAGCAGGACAGGGATCTCGAAGCCCCAGCATTTT; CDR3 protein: CASRTGISKPQHF
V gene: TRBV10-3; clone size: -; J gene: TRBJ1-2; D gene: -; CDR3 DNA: TGTGCCATCAGTGAGTCGGAACAATCGTACGGCTACACCTTC; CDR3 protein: CAISESEQSYGYTF